These 29 T cell receptor beta chains came from one sample sequenced in a study of spatial heterogeneity in lung cancer. Time point here: sample taken at primary tumor resection. Findings and limits, study-wide: How many expanded intratumoral alpha and beta TCRs were present tracked the tumor mutation count, which was a count of nonsynonymous mutations.

TCRdb re-called the 5' RACE reads through MiXCR, storing one row per CDR3 protein. Of about 20,000 distinct CDR3 sequences in the sample, 2.8% were seen once. The antigens these receptors bind are not known. Sequencing used lung tumor tissue, obtained at surgery. The receptors were sampled from a male donor with early-stage non-small cell lung cancer.

This clonotype showed up many times. The chain has TRBV20-1 and TRBJ2-7, with D possibly matching TRBD2 (5 bases). Trimming removed 6 bases at V and 0 bases at J, with 12 bases between. The CDR3 runs to 13 residues. Looked up from germline, CDR1 is DFQATT and CDR2 is SNEGSKA (reference sequence). The chain's CDR3 is CSATGIPSYEQYF. CDR3 coding DNA: TGCAGTGCAACCGGGATACCCTCCTACGAGCAGTACTTC.

This clonotype was found many times. V gene TRBV7-3 combines with J gene TRBJ2-1; 9 bases line up with TRBD2. Germline V gives CDR1 SGHTA, CDR2 FQGTGA. Losses at the gene ends were 1 base for V and 5 bases for J; bases not matched to a gene: 6. The CDR3 has 16 amino acids. The CDR3 region is CASSLMGTSNHNEQFF. DNA of the CDR3: TGTGCCAGCAGCTTAATGGGGACTAGCAACCACAATGAGCAGTTCTTC.

This clonotype occurred many times. The chain couples TRBV27 to TRBJ2-1, with D possibly being TRBD1 (6 bases). The CDR3 is 14 amino acids. Germline values: CDR1 MNHEY, CDR2 SMNVEV (reference sequence). V was pared by 5 bases and J by 5 bases, with 13 bases between. In nucleotides, the CDR3 is TGTGCCAGCAGTATCCTTGGGACAAACAATGAGCAGTTCTTC. This sequence encodes CASSILGTNNEQFF.

The chain recombines TRBV30 with TRBJ1-1, with TRBD1 as a possible D gene (5 bases). Germline V gene lookup returns CDR1 GTSNPN and CDR2 SVGIG (reference sequence). V gave up 1 base and J gave up 0 bases, with 6 bases separating them. This CDR3 comprises 13 residues. This CDR3 is CAWSGQLNTEAFF. The CDR3 DNA sequence: TGTGCCTGGAGTGGACAGTTGAACACTGAAGCTTTCTTT.

This clonotype was found many times. The rearrangement joins TRBV10-3 to TRBJ2-3; D is perhaps TRBD2 (6 bases). CDR1 is ENHRY and CDR2 is SYGVKD in the germline V gene. The CDR3 sequence is 15 residues long. V gave up 4 bases and J gave up 1 base, with 12 bases separating them. CDR3 bases: TGTGCCATCAGTGGGCGGGCTAGCGGCACAGATACGCAGTATTTT. It translates to CAISGRASGTDTQYF.

This clonotype was recorded many times. The rearrangement links TRBV20-1 to TRBJ1-1; TRBD1 aligns across 9 bases. This CDR3 region has 13 residues. V shed 5 bases and J 5 bases; nucleotides not matched to a gene: 6. CDR1 DFQATT and CDR2 SNEGSKA come from the germline V gene (reference sequence). In DNA form, the CDR3 reads TGCAGTGCTGGAGGACAGGGGAGAACTGAAGCTTTCTTT. Protein sequence: CSAGGQGRTEAFF.

This clonotype was seen repeatedly, ten times or more. This chain connects TRBV5-1 to TRBJ2-1; D is unclear. Germline V gene sequence: CDR1 SGHRS, CDR2 YFSETQ. The CDR3 contains 14 residues. The V gene lost 2 bases and the J gene lost 8 bases, with 14 bases spanning the gap. CDR3 sequence (DNA): TGCGCCAGCAGCTTCTCCCCTAGTACGGATGAGCAGTTCTTC. Translation gives CASSFSPSTDEQFF.

This clonotype was counted ten times or more. The rearrangement joins TRBV20-1 to TRBJ2-5; 11 nucleotides line up with TRBD2. The CDR3 is 16 amino acids. Germline CDR1 and CDR2: DFQATT and SNEGSKA (reference sequence). With 6 bases clipped from V and 2 bases from J, the junction kept 11 bases outside the gene matches. The CDR3 DNA reads TGCAGTGCCCAACAGACTAGCGGGAACCAACAAGAGACCCAGTACTTC. Amino acids: CSAQQTSGNQQETQYF.

A few counts support this clonotype. The chain uses TRBV6-5 and TRBJ2-5, with 8 bases fitting TRBD2. The V segment lost 4 bases and the J segment 2 bases; nucleotides outside the gene matches: 3. Germline CDR1 and CDR2: MNHEY and SVGAGI. The length of the CDR3 is 14 residues. CDR3 bases: TGTGCCAGCAGTTCCGGACTAGCACAAGAGACCCAGTACTTC. This translates into CASSSGLAQETQYF.

This clonotype was recorded at least ten times. This chain links TRBV2 with TRBJ2-5; D remains unclear. V was clipped by 7 bases and J by 2 bases, with 11 bases between them. CDR1 is SNHLY and CDR2 is FYNNEI in the germline V gene. This CDR3 is 13 amino acids long. CDR3 sequence (DNA): TGTGCCAGCAAGGATGCAGGACAAGAGACCCAGTACTTC. It specifies CASKDAGQETQYF. Variable domain in full (rest from reference TRBV2 and TRBJ2-5): EPEVTQTPSHQVTQMGQEVILRCVPISNHLYFYWYRQILGQKVEFLVSFYNNEISEKSEIFDDQFSVERPDGSNFTLKIRSTKLEDSAMYFCASKDAGQETQYFGPGTRLLVL.

This clonotype was observed many times. V and J are TRBV6-2 or TRBV6-3 and TRBJ2-7, with 7 bases lining up with TRBD2. Looked up from germline, CDR1 is MNHEY and CDR2 is SVGEGT. This CDR3 contains 12 residues. The V segment lost 6 bases and the J segment 7 bases; nucleotides outside the gene matches: 6. CDR3 sequence (DNA): TGTGCCAGCAGACTCGCTAGCGGAGAGCAGTACTTC. Translation: CASRLASGEQYF.

This clonotype came up many times. V and J are TRBV6-2 or TRBV6-3 and TRBJ2-1; 9 bases are a match to TRBD1. Germline-derived CDR1 and CDR2 are MNHEY and SVGEGT. The CDR3 runs to 15 residues. The V gene end was trimmed by 7 bases and the J gene end by 11 bases; junction bases not matched to a gene: 15. Written as DNA, the CDR3 is TGTGCCAGCACCGTCGGCGGGGACAGGGAAGTTAAGCAGTTCTTC. This gives the protein CASTVGGDREVKQFF.

This clonotype was counted at least ten times. J is TRBJ1-5 and V is TRBV20-1; maybe TRBD1 (5 bases). Trimming shortened V by 1 base and J by 7 bases, and 14 bases separated the two germline ends. Germline V lookup: CDR1 DFQATT, CDR2 SNEGSKA (reference sequence). The CDR3 is made up of 14 amino acids. CDR3 sequence: CSARGDGDGQPQHF. CDR3 sequence (DNA): TGCAGTGCTAGAGGGGACGGGGATGGGCAGCCCCAGCATTTT.

Ten or more counts support this clonotype. V gene TRBV5-4 combines with J gene TRBJ2-1; D possibly corresponds to TRBD2 (6 bases). The germline V gene has CDR1 SGHNT and CDR2 YYREEE (reference sequence). The V end lost 0 bases, the J end lost 3 bases, and 10 bases lay between the germline ends. The CDR3 length is 15 residues. CDR3 DNA: TGTGCCAGCAGCTTGGTCGGGACTGGCTACAATGAGCAGTTCTTC. This encodes CASSLVGTGYNEQFF.

This clonotype was counted many times. The chain joins TRBV12-3 or TRBV12-4 to TRBJ2-1, with 13 bases that match TRBD2. Germline trimming cut 5 bases from V and 15 bases from J; bases unmatched to any gene: 10. CDR3 length: 14 residues. The CDR3 reads CASSPTGTSGVRFF. The CDR3 nucleotides read TGTGCCAGCAGTCCAACCGGGACTAGCGGGGTCCGGTTCTTC.

The V call is TRBV12-5, the J call TRBJ2-4; tentatively, D is TRBD1 or TRBD2 (5 bases each). Germline assignment: CDR1 LGHNT and CDR2 FRNRAP. This CDR3 has 16 amino acids. V was cut by 7 bases and J by 2 bases, with 18 bases left in between. The CDR3 DNA sequence: TGTGCTAGTGCCCAGCCAGGGACGGTGACCAAAAACATTCAGTACTTC. This codes for CASAQPGTVTKNIQYF.

This clonotype appeared many times. This chain links TRBV28 with TRBJ2-7; possible D gene TRBD1, 6 bases. Trimming took 8 bases from V and 0 from J, leaving 20 bases between them. The CDR3 covers 16 residues. Germline CDR1 reads MDHEN; CDR2 reads SYDVKM. This chain's CDR3 is CASGGMGAPTSYEQYF. The CDR3 bases are TGTGCCAGCGGCGGCATGGGGGCCCCAACCTCCTACGAGCAGTACTTC.

This clonotype was detected many times. The genes are TRBV4-1 and TRBJ2-7; 11 bases match TRBD1. V lost 4 bases and J lost 3; bases outside the gene matches: 5. Germline loops: CDR1 MGHRA, CDR2 YSYEKL. This CDR3 region has 15 residues. DNA of the CDR3: TGCGCCAGCAGCCCGGGACAGGGGGTAAGCTACGAGCAGTACTTC. Its protein product is CASSPGQGVSYEQYF.

This clonotype was detected ten times or more. The chain has TRBV20-1 and TRBJ2-3; D is uncertain. Trimming stripped 1 base from V and 1 base from J, with 9 bases between. This CDR3 is 14 amino acids long. CDR1 DFQATT and CDR2 SNEGSKA come from the germline V gene (reference sequence). CDR3 bases: TGCAGTGCTAGAGCTGGGGTAGGCACAGATACGCAGTATTTT. This encodes CSARAGVGTDTQYF.

This clonotype was detected ten times or more. J is TRBJ2-7 and V is TRBV28, with unresolved D. The CDR3 sequence is 15 residues long. CDR1 MDHEN and CDR2 SYDVKM come from the germline V gene. The V and J ends lost 3 bases and 0 bases respectively, with 12 bases between them. The CDR3 sequence is CASSFIDGLSYEQYF. CDR3 coding DNA: TGTGCCAGCAGTTTTATCGACGGCCTCTCCTACGAGCAGTACTTC.

In this sample, this clonotype turned up many times. The rearrangement links TRBV6-1 to TRBJ1-5; D unclear. V lost 7 bases and J lost 6, with 13 bases in between. This CDR3 region has 13 residues. Germline-derived CDR1 and CDR2 are MNHNS and SASEGT. The CDR3: CASTTWGIQPQHF. The CDR3 DNA follows: TGTGCCAGCACCACTTGGGGTATTCAGCCCCAGCATTTT.

This clonotype has at least ten counts. This chain uses TRBV20-1 with TRBJ1-2; possibly TRBD1 for D (5 bases). The CDR3 runs to 12 residues. In germline, CDR1 is DFQATT, CDR2 SNEGSKA (reference sequence). V was shortened by 3 bases and J by 1 base, with 6 bases between the two germline ends. The CDR3 reads CSARGVNYGYTF. The CDR3 DNA follows: TGCAGTGCTAGGGGGGTTAACTATGGCTACACCTTC.

This clonotype has ten or more counts. The rearrangement links TRBV7-2 to TRBJ1-1; D gene uncertain. V lost 7 bases and J lost 0, with 9 bases in between. Germline loops: CDR1 SGHTA, CDR2 FQGNSA. CDR3 length: 13 amino acids. Here the CDR3 DNA reads TGTGCCAGCAACCTTCACATGAACACTGAAGCTTTCTTT. This translates into CASNLHMNTEAFF.

This clonotype was recorded many times. V usage is TRBV29-1 and J usage is TRBJ1-2; 8 bases are shared with TRBD1. V shed 1 base and J 8 bases; nucleotides not matched to a gene: 6. The CDR3 is 13 amino acids. Germline CDR1 is SQVTM and CDR2 is ANQGSEA. The CDR3 is CSVEGHRGYGYTF. The CDR3 DNA reads as TGCAGCGTTGAAGGCCACAGGGGGTACGGCTACACCTTC.

This clonotype was counted ten times or more. This chain joins TRBV7-6 and TRBJ2-2, with 7 bases lining up with TRBD2. CDR1 and CDR2 (germline): SGHVS, FNYEAQ. The junction had 7 bases not matched to a gene; V was cut back by 0 bases and J by 0 bases. The length of the CDR3 is 18 residues. The DNA of the CDR3 is TGTGCCAGCAGCTTAGCGCTTCCGGGAGGTACGAACACCGGGGAGCTGTTTTTT. Translated, it gives CASSLALPGGTNTGELFF.

This clonotype was seen many times. J is TRBJ2-3 and V is TRBV6-2 or TRBV6-3, with 14 bases that match TRBD2. This CDR3 comprises 19 residues. Germline CDR1 and CDR2: MNHEY and SVGEGT. V lost 7 bases, J lost 6 bases, and 18 bases stayed unmatched. CDR3 in DNA: TGTGCCAGCACCCCCCGTCCGACTAGCGGGAGGGGACAGGGGGATACGCAGTATTTT. Its translation is CASTPRPTSGRGQGDTQYF.

This clonotype was observed at least ten times. The gene calls are TRBV2 and TRBJ2-3; 15 nucleotides agree with TRBD2. The V gene's germline CDR1 is SNHLY and CDR2 FYNNEI. CDR3 length: 19 residues. The ends lost 5 bases at V and 7 bases at J; junction bases unmatched: 16. The CDR3 here is CASSLGLAGGAFRLNTQYF. The CDR3 DNA reads as TGTGCCAGCAGTCTAGGACTAGCGGGAGGGGCCTTCCGGTTGAATACGCAGTATTTT.

This clonotype is labeled medium-sized. The chain employs TRBV30 and TRBJ2-2; a weak D match, TRBD2 (6 bases). This CDR3 region has 16 residues. Per the germline V gene, CDR1 is GTSNPN and CDR2 is SVGIG (reference sequence). V lost 2 bases and J lost 4, with 17 bases in between. CDR3 in amino acids: CAWSLSPGGATGELFF. CDR3 in DNA: TGTGCCTGGAGTCTCTCGCCCGGGGGAGCCACCGGGGAGCTGTTTTTT.

This clonotype was detected many times. V usage is TRBV7-8 and J usage is TRBJ1-1; no reliable D call. V lost 5 bases, J lost 3 bases, and 13 bases lay in between. CDR1 and CDR2 from the germline V gene are SGHVS and FQNEAQ. There are 14 residues in the CDR3. CDR3: CASSRHTSDTEAFF. The CDR3 DNA reads TGTGCCAGCAGCCGCCATACATCTGACACTGAAGCTTTCTTT.